This TCR beta chain is drawn from a study of T cell changes during pregnancy in multiple sclerosis. Clones were sequenced by immunoSEQ multiplex PCR, and TCRdb holds only the in-frame ones, with some missing. The sample records over 25,000 clones, just over 90% being singletons. The CDR3 consists of 14 residues. Germline loops: CDR1 SGHTA, CDR2 FQGNSA. The germline V and J ends were trimmed by 5 bases and 3 bases, with 12 bases remaining between them. Sequences were derived from CD4+ T cells from peripheral blood mononuclear cells, sampled in the first trimester of pregnancy. This sequence was found in a female donor with multiple sclerosis, enrolled in a pregnancy study. The rearrangement joins TRBV7-2 to TRBJ2-3; no clear D gene. CDR3 in DNA: TGTGCCAGCAGCGAGGTTGGTTGGACAGATACGCAGTATTTT. It translates to CASSEVGWTDTQYF.